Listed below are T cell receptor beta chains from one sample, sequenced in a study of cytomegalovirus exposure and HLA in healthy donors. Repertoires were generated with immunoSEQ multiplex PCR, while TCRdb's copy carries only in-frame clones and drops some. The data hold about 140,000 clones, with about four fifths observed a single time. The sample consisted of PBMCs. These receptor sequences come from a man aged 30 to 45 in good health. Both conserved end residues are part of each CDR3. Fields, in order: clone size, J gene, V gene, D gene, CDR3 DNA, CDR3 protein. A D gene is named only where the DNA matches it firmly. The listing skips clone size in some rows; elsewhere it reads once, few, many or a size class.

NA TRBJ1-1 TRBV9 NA TGTGCCAGCGGGGGGGGTACTGAAGCTTTCTTT CASGGGTEAFF
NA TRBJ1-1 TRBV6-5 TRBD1 TGTGCCAGCAGGTCAGACAGGGGAAACACTGAAGCTTTCTTT CASRSDRGNTEAFF
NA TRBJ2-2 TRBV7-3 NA TGTGCCAGCAGACCCGACAGTTCCACCGGGGAGCTGTTTTTT CASRPDSSTGELFF
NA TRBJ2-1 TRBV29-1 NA TGCAGCGTTGAAGCCGACAGGAATGAGCAGTTCTTC CSVEADRNEQFF
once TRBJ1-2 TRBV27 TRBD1 TGTGCCAGCAGTGAGCAGGGGGCTGGTGGTGGCTACACCTTC CASSEQGAGGGYTF
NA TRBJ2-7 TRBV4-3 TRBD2 TGCGCCAGCAGCCACGGACTAGCCGCAGCCTACGAGCAGTACTTC CASSHGLAAAYEQYF
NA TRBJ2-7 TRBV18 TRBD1 TGTGCCAGCTCACCACAGGACAGGGGGCTTCTACCCACCTACGAGCAGTACTTC CASSPQDRGLLPTYEQYF
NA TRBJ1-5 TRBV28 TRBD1 TGTGCCAGCAGTTTAACCGGACCCAGGGGGGAGGGCAATCAGCCCCAGCATTTT CASSLTGPRGEGNQPQHF
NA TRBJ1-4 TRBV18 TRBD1 TGTGCCAGCTCACTCGGACAGGGTATTAATGAAAAACTGTTTTTT CASSLGQGINEKLFF
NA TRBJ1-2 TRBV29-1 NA TGCAGCGTTGATAGGGGCGGTAACTATGGCTACACCTTC CSVDRGGNYGYTF
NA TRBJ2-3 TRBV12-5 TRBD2 TGTGCTAGTGGTTTCGGGACTAGCGGGTCAGATACGCAGTATTTT CASGFGTSGSDTQYF
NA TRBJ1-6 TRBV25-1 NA TGTGCCAGCAGTGATGGCGGTACACCCCTCCACTTT CASSDGGTPLHF
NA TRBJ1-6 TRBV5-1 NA TGCGCCAGCAGCTCGGACACCCCATATTCACCCCTCCACTTT CASSSDTPYSPLHF
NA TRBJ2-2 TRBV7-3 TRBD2 TGTGCCAGCAGCTCATCCGGGACTAGCGGAGTCGGGGAGCTGTTTTTT CASSSSGTSGVGELFF
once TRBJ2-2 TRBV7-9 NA TGTGCCGGATCAGGGCGGAGGGACACCGGGGAGCTGTTTTTT CAGSGRRDTGELFF
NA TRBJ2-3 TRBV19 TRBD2 TGTGCCAGTAACCGACTAGCGGGAGGTCCCACAGATACGCAGTATTTT CASNRLAGGPTDTQYF
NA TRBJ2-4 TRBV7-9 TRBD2 TGTGCCAGCAGCTTGGGGGGGGACCTAAAGGGGATTCAGTACTTC CASSLGGDLKGIQYF
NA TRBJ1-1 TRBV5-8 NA TGTGCCAGCAGCTTGGGGGACACTATGAACACTGAAGCTTTCTTT CASSLGDTMNTEAFF
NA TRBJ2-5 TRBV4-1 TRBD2 TGCGCCAGCAGCAAACTTTGGCGGGAGGTGCAAGAGACCCAGTACTTC CASSKLWREVQETQYF
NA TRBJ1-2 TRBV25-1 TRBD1 TGTGCCAGCAGTGATGGATTTGGGACAGCTTTTGGCTACACCTTC CASSDGFGTAFGYTF
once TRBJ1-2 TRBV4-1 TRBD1 TGCGCCAGCAGCCCCGGTAAGGTACAGGGGGACCTTAACTATGGCTACACCTTC CASSPGKVQGDLNYGYTF
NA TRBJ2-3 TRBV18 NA TGTGCCAGCTCACCGACTACAGATACGCAGTATTTT CASSPTTDTQYF
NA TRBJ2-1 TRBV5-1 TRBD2 TGCGCCAGCAGCACTAGCGGGAGTTACAATGAGCAGTTCTTC CASSTSGSYNEQFF
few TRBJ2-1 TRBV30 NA TGTGCCTGGAGTTCCCGGAGGGAGCAGTTCTTC CAWSSRREQFF
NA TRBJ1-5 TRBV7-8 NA TGTGCCAGCAGCCCTAGGTGGGTTCAGCCCCAGCATTTT CASSPRWVQPQHF
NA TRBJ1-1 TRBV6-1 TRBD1 TGTGCCAGCAGACAGGGGGCAGGCACTGAAGCTTTCTTT CASRQGAGTEAFF
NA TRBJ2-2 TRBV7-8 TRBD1 TGTGCCAGCAGCTTACGGATCACGCGGGACAGGGACACCGGGGAGCTGTTTTTT CASSLRITRDRDTGELFF
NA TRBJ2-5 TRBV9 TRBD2 TGTGCCAGCAGCGTACCTAGCGGGGGTGAGACCCAGTACTTC CASSVPSGGETQYF
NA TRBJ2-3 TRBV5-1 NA TGCGCCAGCAGCCCCTCCAGGGGTACAGATACGCAGTATTTT CASSPSRGTDTQYF
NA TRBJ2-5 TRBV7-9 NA TGTGCCATCGGGCGGGGTGGAGGTGAGACCCAGTACTTC CAIGRGGGETQYF